Listed below are T cell receptor beta chains from one sample, sequenced in a study of OX40 agonist ivuxolimab in advanced cancers. TCRdb keeps only in-frame clones here, not all; method: immunoSEQ multiplex PCR. The table has around 100,000 clones, 85% to 90% seen once. The sequenced sample was CD4+ or CD8+ T cells sorted from blood, obtained in a trial of the OX40 agonist ivuxolimab. These receptors came from an adult with an advanced solid tumor such as melanoma, head and neck, liver or kidney cancer. Each CDR3 is given without its conserved first and last residue. Rows give clone size only sometimes, using once, few, many, or a class for an expanded clone.

j_gene: TRBJ1-2; v_gene: TRBV30; abundance: NA; CDR3aa: AWRTGDYGYT
j_gene: TRBJ2-5; v_gene: TRBV11-2; abundance: NA; CDR3aa: ASSSNRGQVETQY
j_gene: TRBJ2-1; v_gene: TRBV7-9; abundance: NA; CDR3aa: ASSYGSGNEQF
j_gene: TRBJ1-2; v_gene: TRBV30; abundance: NA; CDR3aa: AWSSGSYGYT
j_gene: TRBJ2-6; v_gene: TRBV7-9; abundance: NA; CDR3aa: ASSPRGSGANVLT
j_gene: TRBJ2-4; v_gene: TRBV28; abundance: once; CDR3aa: ASRTSGGGGIQY
j_gene: TRBJ1-1; v_gene: TRBV7-8; abundance: NA; CDR3aa: ASSPGRNTEAF
j_gene: TRBJ1-5; v_gene: TRBV2; abundance: few; CDR3aa: ASSAQGHSNQPQH
j_gene: TRBJ2-7; v_gene: TRBV10-3; abundance: NA; CDR3aa: AISESRQGGVSDEQY
j_gene: TRBJ2-1; v_gene: TRBV7-9; abundance: NA; CDR3aa: ASSRDYNEQF
j_gene: TRBJ2-3; v_gene: TRBV11-2; abundance: NA; CDR3aa: ASSLEGGGGTDTQY
j_gene: TRBJ2-3; v_gene: TRBV9; abundance: NA; CDR3aa: ASSETLADTQY
j_gene: TRBJ2-2; v_gene: TRBV6-7; abundance: NA; CDR3aa: ASSYPNRETNTGELF
j_gene: TRBJ2-1; v_gene: TRBV6-1; abundance: NA; CDR3aa: ASSERGGTQYNEQF
j_gene: TRBJ2-3; v_gene: TRBV30; abundance: NA; CDR3aa: AWNVYRTDTQY
j_gene: TRBJ1-3; v_gene: TRBV5-6; abundance: NA; CDR3aa: ASSQDTRDTIY
j_gene: TRBJ2-7; v_gene: TRBV6-5; abundance: NA; CDR3aa: ASCSGQGYEQY
j_gene: TRBJ1-6; v_gene: TRBV9; abundance: NA; CDR3aa: ASSVLGQGAFNSPLH